The sequence of this TCR beta chain was determined in a study of long-term antiretroviral therapy in people with HIV. Assay version v3.0 of immunoSEQ was used, and it was run at survey level. The target of sequencing was 40,000-50,000 T-cell genomes per sample. Clones were sequenced by immunoSEQ multiplex PCR, and TCRdb holds only the in-frame ones, with some missing. There are about 40,000 clones in the sample; around 85% occur only once, and under 4.5% lies in the top ten. General study points: Blood obtained between about 2004 and 2017 may reflect older ART regimens. ART preceded a rise in diversity that nonetheless stayed lower than in transplant donor controls.

This clone was recorded only once. The antigen remains undetermined. Germline CDR1 MNHEY, CDR2 SMNVEV (reference sequence). Trimming stripped 2 bases from V and 2 bases from J, with 7 bases between. This CDR3 spans 13 amino acids. This receptor was taken from a woman in her forties or fifties with HIV. The starting material was unsorted PBMCs, obtained 1.2 years after starting antiretroviral therapy. This chain uses TRBV27 with TRBJ2-7; D gene unclear. The CDR3 is CASSLLGPYEQYF. DNA for the CDR3: TGTGCCAGCAGTTTACTGGGCCCCTACGAGCAGTACTTC.